The source of this TCR beta chain is a study of blood T cell repertoires in COVID-19. About the study: The cDNA or gDNA used as material had been derived from T cells, B-cell-depleted T cells, or PBMCs.

Methods used by the authors: Using reference gene primer amplification, nucleated cell counts were estimated. Here immunoSEQ multiplex PCR was the method, and the copy in TCRdb shows in-frame clones only, minus some. That table gives V, J and clone size, and the DNA gave D and trimming. The table shows roughly 220,000 clones, with around 84% occurring only once. Per germline, CDR1 SGHDT and CDR2 YYEEEE. Between the trimmed V and J ends, which lost 4 bases and 4 bases, there was a span of 16 bases. The CDR3 runs 15 residues. V usage is TRBV5-6 and J usage is TRBJ2-3, with no clear D. Sequencing was carried out using peripheral blood. The clonotype comes from a woman between 35 and 50 years old who had recovered from COVID-19. CDR3 loop: CASSRRVLTPDTQYF. CDR3 nucleotide sequence: TGTGCCAGCAGCCGTCGGGTACTTACCCCAGATACGCAGTATTTT. Variable domain in full (rest from reference TRBV5-6 and TRBJ2-3): DAGVTQSPTHLIKTRGQQVTLRCSPKSGHDTVSWYQQALGQGPQFIFQYYEEEERQRGNFPDRFSGHQFPNYSSELNVNALLLGDSALYLCASSRRVLTPDTQYFGPGTRLTVL.